This passage covers 16 T cell receptor beta chains from one sample sequenced in a study of CD8 T cells in ankylosing spondylitis. One entry per CDR3 protein results from TCRdb running MiXCR on the 5' RACE reads. The data contain 150,000 to 200,000 distinct CDR3 sequences, around a third of them singletons. The sample comprised synovial fluid, either unsorted or a sorted T cell fraction (not recorded which). Receptors originate from a male donor with ankylosing spondylitis.

J is TRBJ2-3 and V is TRBV5-1, with 14 bases aligning to TRBD2. J gave up 6 bases and V 0 bases, and 6 bases lay outside the gene matches. The CDR3 totals 17 residues. Germline V CDR1 and CDR2: SGHRS, YFSETQ. This CDR3 reads CASSLGTSGGSLDTQYF. CDR3 DNA sequence: TGCGCCAGCAGCTTGGGGACTAGCGGGGGGAGCTTGGATACGCAGTATTTT.

This chain connects TRBV12-3 or TRBV12-4 to TRBJ2-1; 9 bases match TRBD2. The CDR3 runs to 15 residues. V lost 6 bases and J lost 5; bases outside the gene matches: 8. CDR3 in amino acids: CASRRAGGGNNEQFF. CDR3 in DNA: TGTGCCAGCAGGAGGGCGGGAGGGGGAAACAATGAGCAGTTCTTC.

This clonotype came up many times. This sequence joins TRBV7-7 and TRBJ2-2, with D possibly TRBD2 on 5 matching bases. CDR3 length: 11 amino acids. The V gene lost 11 bases and the J gene lost 7 bases, with 11 bases spanning the gap. Germline lookup yields CDR1 SSHAT and CDR2 FNYEAQ (reference sequence). Here the CDR3 reads CAAGGRGELFF. CDR3 coding DNA: TGTGCCGCCGGCGGGCGCGGGGAGCTGTTTTTT.

In its sample, this clonotype was seen a few times. The V call is TRBV4-2, the J call TRBJ1-5; 11 bases agree with TRBD1. CDR3 length equals 15 residues. Germline loops: CDR1 LGHNA, CDR2 YNFKEQ. The V segment lost 8 bases and the J segment 4 bases; nucleotides outside the gene matches: 7. The CDR3: CASDSGTGGNQPQHF. Here the CDR3 DNA reads TGTGCCAGCGACTCCGGGACAGGGGGTAATCAGCCCCAGCATTTT.

In this sample, this clonotype turned up a few times. As DNA, the CDR3 is TGTGCCAGCAGTTTAGGGGGGGCATATCAGCCCCAGCATTTT. It encodes CASSLGGAYQPQHF. V is TRBV12-3 or TRBV12-4 and J is TRBJ1-5; tentatively, D is TRBD1 (6 bases). The CDR3 loop spans 14 amino acids. The V and J ends lost 1 base and 5 bases respectively, with 9 bases between them.

A few counts support this clonotype. The chain carries TRBV10-3 and TRBJ2-3; weak D call: TRBD1 (7 bases). The CDR3 covers 16 residues. The germline V and J ends were trimmed by 4 bases and 5 bases, with 19 bases remaining between them. Germline CDR1 reads ENHRY; CDR2 reads SYGVKD. The CDR3 loop reads CAISGSGRGALDTQYF. CDR3 DNA sequence: TGTGCCATCAGTGGGTCGGGCAGGGGGGCCCTAGATACGCAGTATTTT.

This clonotype was seen once. This CDR3 is CASRGTGDHNEQFF. The CDR3 DNA is TGTGCCAGCAGGGGGACAGGGGATCACAATGAGCAGTTCTTC. This chain links TRBV5-5 with TRBJ2-1; 10 bases line up with TRBD1. Germline V gene sequence: CDR1 SGHKS, CDR2 YYEKEE (reference sequence). The CDR3 extends over 14 amino acids. The junction had 4 bases not matched to a gene; V was cut back by 5 bases and J by 5 bases.

This chain links TRBV6-1 with TRBJ2-3; D not resolved. The germline V and J ends were trimmed by 6 bases and 3 bases, with 13 bases remaining between them. This CDR3 region has 14 residues. Germline CDR1 and CDR2: MNHNS and SASEGT. CDR3 protein: CASSLLGQTDTQYF. CDR3 DNA sequence: TGTGCCAGCAGCCTACTTGGGCAGACAGATACGCAGTATTTT.

The CDR3 region has the DNA TGTGCCAGCAGTCACGGGCCTAGCGGGGAGACCCAGTACTTC. Translation gives CASSHGPSGETQYF. V and J are TRBV6-5 and TRBJ2-5; TRBD2 matches at 8 bases. The CDR3 totals 14 residues. Germline assignment: CDR1 MNHEY and CDR2 SVGAGI. With V trimmed by 5 bases and J by 5 bases, 7 bases remained unmatched.

The count of this clonotype is one. V is TRBV18 and J is TRBJ2-5; possibly TRBD2 for D (5 bases). The V gene lost 4 bases and the J gene lost 5 bases, with 5 bases spanning the gap. Germline assignment: CDR1 KGHSH and CDR2 LQKENI. The CDR3 loop spans 11 amino acids. CDR3 residues: CASSRRETQYF. For the CDR3, the DNA is TGTGCCAGCTCACGGAGGGAGACCCAGTACTTC.

This clonotype showed up just a few times. The V and J genes are TRBV20-1 and TRBJ1-2; D gene uncertain. The germline gives CDR1 DFQATT, CDR2 SNEGSKA (reference sequence). The V end lost 6 bases, the J end lost 5 bases, and 16 bases lay between the germline ends. The CDR3 runs to 13 residues. In DNA form, the CDR3 reads TGCAGTGCCGGAGCGGACCCGGCATATGGCTACACCTTC. Its protein product is CSAGADPAYGYTF.

This clonotype was counted many times. The chain carries TRBV5-4 and TRBJ2-3; D is ambiguous. Trimming left V 0 bases short and J 0 bases short, with 5 bases between. This CDR3 contains 14 residues. CDR1 and CDR2 from the germline V gene are SGHNT and YYREEE (reference sequence). The CDR3, as DNA: TGTGCCAGCAGCTTGGTCTTCAGCACAGATACGCAGTATTTT. It codes for CASSLVFSTDTQYF.

This clonotype was detected ten times or more. This chain uses TRBV7-9 with TRBJ2-5; TRBD1 aligns across 12 bases. CDR3 length equals 14 residues. CDR1 SEHNR and CDR2 FQNEAQ come from the germline V gene (reference sequence). J was trimmed by 2 bases and V by 8 bases; bases with no gene match: 3. This CDR3 is CASGDRGQQETQYF. The CDR3 nucleotides read TGTGCCAGCGGGGACAGGGGGCAACAAGAGACCCAGTACTTC.

This rearrangement joins TRBV29-1 to TRBJ2-7; either TRBD1 or TRBD2 may fit D (5 bases each). CDR3 length: 13 residues. CDR1 and CDR2 from the germline V gene are SQVTM and ANQGSEA. V was clipped by 6 bases and J by 3 bases, with 15 bases between them. The CDR3 region is CSVYRDGGYEQYF. The CDR3 coding sequence is TGCAGCGTCTATCGGGACGGTGGCTACGAGCAGTACTTC.

This clonotype was counted between two and nine times. The CDR3 coding sequence is TGTGCCAGCCGCAGGGTTCGACTAGAGACCCAGTACTTC. Translating gives CASRRVRLETQYF. This chain links TRBV7-8 with TRBJ2-5; D might be TRBD1 (5 bases). The CDR3 is 13 residues long. Germline V CDR1 and CDR2: SGHVS, FQNEAQ. Trimming left V 8 bases short and J 4 bases short, with 14 bases between.

This clonotype has only a few counts. V gene TRBV2 combines with J gene TRBJ2-1, with 12 bases lining up with TRBD2. The ends lost 6 bases at V and 9 bases at J; junction bases unmatched: 15. This CDR3 has 17 amino acids. Germline V gene data show CDR1 as SNHLY and CDR2 as FYNNEI. In nucleotides, the CDR3 is TGTGCCAGCAGGGCAGGGGCTTCTAGCGGGAGGGCAGGTGAGCAGTTCTTC. It encodes CASRAGASSGRAGEQFF.